The 32 T cell receptor beta chains in this list originate from one sample, sequenced in a study of blood T cell repertoires in COVID-19. Repertoires were generated with immunoSEQ multiplex PCR, while TCRdb's copy carries only in-frame clones and drops some. The data contain about 150,000 clones, 84% of them singletons. Material for sequencing was peripheral blood. The receptors originated from an elderly woman with COVID-19, enrolled during active disease.

The CDR3 spells CAISEWQGYYGYTF. CDR3 DNA: TGTGCCATCAGTGAATGGCAGGGTTACTATGGCTACACCTTC. The J gene is TRBJ1-2, the V gene TRBV10-3; tentative D call: TRBD1 (5 bases). The CDR3 covers 14 residues. Germline V gene data show CDR1 as ENHRY and CDR2 as SYGVKD. V lost 3 bases and J lost 3, with 11 bases in between.

This rearrangement joins TRBV27 to TRBJ2-1; perhaps TRBD1 as D (6 bases). The CDR3 spans 16 residues. V lost 6 bases and J 1 base, leaving 16 bases between the germline ends. Germline CDR1 is MNHEY and CDR2 is SMNVEV (reference sequence). The CDR3 DNA is TGTGCCAGCAGATCCGGGACAACCTTATCCTACAATGAGCAGTTCTTC. Encoded protein: CASRSGTTLSYNEQFF.

This clone was detected a few times. A read error may account for a junction end that differs from germline. The chain couples TRBV7-7 to TRBJ2-2; D possibly corresponds to TRBD1 (6 bases). Germline CDR1 reads SSHAT; CDR2 reads FNYEAQ (reference sequence). The CDR3 runs 15 residues. Written as DNA, the CDR3 is TGTGCTAGCAGCTTGATTGGGACAAACACCGGGGAGCTGTTTTTT. This encodes CASSLIGTNTGELFF.

The chain carries TRBV10-1 and TRBJ1-2; the D gene is possibly TRBD1 (6 bases). V was shortened by 3 bases and J by 2 bases, with 10 bases between the two germline ends. The CDR3 has 14 amino acids. Germline assignment: CDR1 WNHNN and CDR2 SYGVQD (reference sequence). The CDR3 sequence: CASSDSRGNYGYTF. CDR3 DNA: TGCGCCAGCAGTGACAGCAGGGGCAACTATGGCTACACCTTC.

The genes are TRBV30 and TRBJ2-7; 8 nucleotides align to TRBD1. Germline CDR1 GTSNPN, CDR2 SVGIG (reference sequence). The CDR3 runs to 13 residues. The V and J ends lost 1 base and 6 bases, in that order; junction bases with no gene match: 5. Here the CDR3 DNA reads TGTGCCTGGAGTGCGGACAGGGTGGGCGAGCAGTACTTC. It specifies CAWSADRVGEQYF.

The chain recombines TRBV27 with TRBJ2-5; 11 positions match TRBD2. This CDR3 is 15 amino acids long. Germline CDR1 is MNHEY and CDR2 is SMNVEV (reference sequence). Unmatched junction bases numbered 7, after V lost 5 bases and J lost 5 bases. For the CDR3, the DNA is TGTGCCAGCAGTCCTTTAGCGGGAGGGAAGGAGACCCAGTACTTC. Its translation is CASSPLAGGKETQYF.

The V gene is TRBV7-3, the J gene TRBJ2-4; TRBD2 matches at 8 bases. The CDR3 loop spans 17 amino acids. Germline V gene sequence: CDR1 SGHTA, CDR2 FQGTGA. With 2 bases clipped from V and 3 bases from J, the junction kept 9 bases outside the gene matches. The CDR3 spells CASSLGSSGRGKNIQYF. In DNA form, the CDR3 reads TGTGCCAGCAGCTTAGGGTCGAGCGGGAGAGGCAAAAACATTCAGTACTTC.

The rearrangement links TRBV10-3 to TRBJ2-3; 7 bases are a match to TRBD2. In germline, CDR1 is ENHRY, CDR2 SYGVKD. The CDR3 runs to 16 residues. J gave up 5 bases and V 3 bases, and 11 bases lay outside the gene matches. Written as DNA, the CDR3 is TGTGCCATCAGTGATAGGAGCGGGACTGTGGGAGATACGCAGTATTTT. Its translation: CAISDRSGTVGDTQYF.

The J gene is TRBJ2-5, the V gene TRBV29-1; TRBD2 aligns across 9 bases. CDR3 size: 15 residues. The germline V gene encodes CDR1 SQVTM and CDR2 ANQGSEA. The V and J ends lost 7 bases and 4 bases, in that order; junction bases with no gene match: 13. The CDR3 DNA sequence: TGCAGCGGATCTAGAGGGACTAGCCAAGGAGAGACCCAGTACTTC. This codes for CSGSRGTSQGETQYF.

The chain employs TRBV7-3 and TRBJ2-1, with D unclear. The CDR3 runs 13 residues. Germline assignment: CDR1 SGHTA and CDR2 FQGTGA. V lost 5 bases to trimming and J lost 4 bases, with 9 bases between them. The CDR3 sequence is CASSETSYNEQFF. CDR3 DNA: TGTGCCAGCAGCGAAACGAGTTACAATGAGCAGTTCTTC.

This clone was seen only once. The rearrangement joins TRBV2 to TRBJ2-3; D remains ambiguous. V lost 5 bases to trimming and J lost 0 bases, with 9 bases between them. Germline V gene lookup returns CDR1 SNHLY and CDR2 FYNNEI. The CDR3 has 14 amino acids. CDR3 sequence reads: CASSLTYSTDTQYF. The CDR3, as DNA: TGTGCCAGCAGTTTGACATACAGCACAGATACGCAGTATTTT.

The chain carries TRBV27 and TRBJ1-4, with D unresolved. Deletions cut 1 base from V and 3 bases from J, with 21 bases between. CDR3 length: 19 amino acids. Per germline, CDR1 MNHEY and CDR2 SMNVEV (reference sequence). The CDR3 reads CASSLYGQFRTQSNEKLFF. The DNA of the CDR3 is TGTGCCAGCAGTTTATATGGGCAGTTCAGAACTCAGTCTAATGAAAAACTGTTTTTT.

This chain joins TRBV18 and TRBJ2-3, with D uncertain. Germline V lookup: CDR1 KGHSH, CDR2 LQKENI. The CDR3 is 11 residues long. The germline V and J ends were trimmed by 3 bases and 6 bases, with 4 bases remaining between them. CDR3 loop: CASSPLDTQYF. The CDR3 DNA sequence: TGTGCCAGCTCACCTCTGGATACGCAGTATTTT.

The V call is TRBV5-1, the J call TRBJ2-5; 9 bases are a match to TRBD1. With V trimmed by 4 bases and J by 5 bases, 6 bases remained unmatched. Germline V gene lookup returns CDR1 SGHRS and CDR2 YFSETQ. This CDR3 is 14 amino acids long. The CDR3 nucleotides read TGCGCCAGCAGCAGAACAGGGGGCTGGGAGACCCAGTACTTC. Protein: CASSRTGGWETQYF.

The chain combines TRBV5-6 with TRBJ2-7; TRBD1 agrees at 8 bases. This CDR3 is built from 15 residues. The V gene end was trimmed by 1 base and the J gene end by 2 bases; junction bases not matched to a gene: 5. Germline V CDR1 and CDR2: SGHDT, YYEEEE. Written as DNA, the CDR3 is TGTGCCAGCAGCTTGACAGGGGGTCGAGCCTACGAGCAGTACTTC. Amino acid sequence: CASSLTGGRAYEQYF.

The chain recombines TRBV6-2 or TRBV6-3 with TRBJ2-1; D not certain. The germline V gene encodes CDR1 MNHEY and CDR2 SVGEGT. The ends were cut back, 5 bases at V and 7 bases at J, with 12 bases in the middle. This CDR3 spans 13 amino acids. CDR3 nucleotide sequence: TGTGCCAGCAGTCTCCTCTCTAGAAATGAGCAGTTCTTC. It yields the protein CASSLLSRNEQFF.

This CDR3 is CASSLVLDTSYEQYF. The CDR3 DNA sequence: TGCGCCAGCAGCTTGGTGCTGGACACCTCCTACGAGCAGTACTTC. V is TRBV5-1 and J is TRBJ2-7, with D possibly being TRBD1 (5 bases). V was clipped by 0 bases and J by 0 bases, with 10 bases between them. Germline loops: CDR1 SGHRS, CDR2 YFSETQ. CDR3 length equals 15 residues.

The chain combines TRBV6-1 with TRBJ2-1; 7 bases fit TRBD2. V was pared by 5 bases and J by 5 bases, with 6 bases of the junction left unmatched. Per germline, CDR1 MNHNS and CDR2 SASEGT. This CDR3 is 14 amino acids long. The CDR3 loop reads CASSYGLADNEQFF. For the CDR3, the DNA is TGTGCCAGCAGTTATGGTCTAGCGGACAATGAGCAGTTCTTC.

The CDR3, as DNA: TGTGCCAGCAGCTTTGGACAGGGCCATGGCTACACCTTC. Translating gives CASSFGQGHGYTF. The chain joins TRBV11-3 to TRBJ1-2, with 8 bases aligning to TRBD1. V was clipped by 3 bases and J by 6 bases; unmatched bases: 3. From germline, CDR1 is SGHNT and CDR2 YENEEA. The CDR3 totals 13 residues.

V is TRBV3-1 (or the pseudogene TRBV3-2) and J is TRBJ2-1, with D unclear. Trimming stripped 1 base from V and 1 base from J, with 11 bases between. The V gene's germline CDR1 is LGHDT and CDR2 YNNKEL (reference sequence). The CDR3 loop spans 16 amino acids. CDR3 loop: CASSQVVPGSYNEQFF. DNA for the CDR3: TGTGCCAGCAGCCAAGTGGTTCCAGGATCCTACAATGAGCAGTTCTTC.

The rearrangement joins TRBV2 to TRBJ2-3; possibly TRBD2 for D (6 bases). V shed 8 bases and J shed 6 bases, with 9 bases lying between them. This CDR3 contains 11 residues. Per the germline V gene, CDR1 is SNHLY and CDR2 is FYNNEI. The CDR3 nucleotides are TGTGCCAGCCGGGGGTTGGATACGCAGTATTTT. This codes for CASRGLDTQYF.

The chain links TRBV29-1 to TRBJ2-7, with 12 bases lining up with TRBD2. Looked up from germline, CDR1 is SQVTM and CDR2 is ANQGSEA. V shed 6 bases and J 7 bases; nucleotides not matched to a gene: 1. The CDR3 extends over 11 amino acids. In DNA form, the CDR3 reads TGCAGCGTAGGACTAGCGGGGGAGCAGTACTTC. Protein: CSVGLAGEQYF.

This sequence joins TRBV7-8 and TRBJ2-7; 10 bases agree with TRBD2. This CDR3 has 16 amino acids. Germline-derived CDR1 and CDR2 are SGHVS and FQNEAQ. After removal of 3 bases from V and 5 bases from J, the junction contained 10 bases not matched to a gene. This CDR3 is CASSFGGIAGGNEQYF. CDR3 nucleotides: TGTGCCAGCAGCTTCGGGGGGATAGCGGGAGGCAACGAGCAGTACTTC.

This clone has a single count. V gene TRBV7-2 combines with J gene TRBJ2-7, with 8 bases fitting TRBD1. The CDR3 contains 15 residues. Germline V gene lookup returns CDR1 SGHTA and CDR2 FQGNSA. V lost 3 bases and J lost 1; bases outside the gene matches: 5. The CDR3 DNA follows: TGTGCCAGCAGCTTTGACGGGACAGGATCCTACGAGCAGTACTTC. This codes for CASSFDGTGSYEQYF.

V gene TRBV6-5 combines with J gene TRBJ1-1, with 9 nucleotides matching TRBD1. The CDR3 length is 15 residues. J was trimmed by 1 base and V by 5 bases; bases with no gene match: 5. CDR1 and CDR2 (germline): MNHEY, SVGAGI. CDR3 bases: TGTGCCAGCAGTACCGGGACAGGGTGGAACACTGAAGCTTTCTTT. This codes for CASSTGTGWNTEAFF.

This sequence joins TRBV18 and TRBJ1-1; D not resolved. Between the trimmed V and J ends, which lost 3 bases and 1 base, there was a span of 9 bases. Germline V gene data show CDR1 as KGHSH and CDR2 as LQKENI. CDR3 length: 14 residues. CDR3: CASSPRSANTEAFF. CDR3 coding DNA: TGTGCCAGCTCACCGAGGTCGGCGAACACTGAAGCTTTCTTT.

The chain carries TRBV12-2 and TRBJ2-2; TRBD1, the table's D call, lacks a check against the DNA. TRBV12-2 is labeled a pseudogene. This CDR3 spans 15 amino acids. The CDR3 here is CASRLIWGRAGELFF. CDR3 DNA: TGTGCAAGTCGCTTAATCTGGGGGCGGGCCGGGGAGCTGTTTTTT.

V is TRBV5-1 and J is TRBJ2-3; 9 bases line up with TRBD2. This CDR3 region has 15 residues. The V and J ends lost 1 base and 0 bases, in that order; junction bases with no gene match: 0. Germline V CDR1 and CDR2: SGHRS, YFSETQ. Here the CDR3 reads CASSLTSGSTDTQYF. CDR3 bases: TGCGCCAGCAGCTTGACTAGCGGGAGCACAGATACGCAGTATTTT.

The chain has TRBV6-5 and TRBJ1-1; no clear D. This CDR3 is built from 14 residues. The germline V and J ends were trimmed by 4 bases and 7 bases, with 16 bases remaining between them. Germline V gene data show CDR1 as MNHEY and CDR2 as SVGAGI. DNA of the CDR3: TGTGCCAGCAGTTGGCCTGGGAGGGATAGTGAAGCTTTCTTT. Translation: CASSWPGRDSEAFF.

The J gene is TRBJ2-7, the V gene TRBV19; D is unresolved. Trimming cost V 5 bases and J 3 bases, with 8 bases left between them. This CDR3 comprises 12 residues. CDR1 and CDR2 (germline): LNHDA, SQIVND (reference sequence). For the CDR3, the DNA is TGTGCCAGTAGTTCAGTAAACTACGAGCAGTACTTC. Its translation: CASSSVNYEQYF.

The chain carries TRBV7-8 and TRBJ2-5, with a weak D call TRBD2 (6 bases). CDR3 length: 14 residues. Germline lookup yields CDR1 SGHVS and CDR2 FQNEAQ. V was cut by 1 base and J by 5 bases, with 11 bases left in between. In DNA form, the CDR3 reads TGTGCCAGCAGCTTAGTGGCGGGGCTGGAGACCCAGTACTTC. The encoded protein is CASSLVAGLETQYF.

This clone was observed a single time. This chain links TRBV7-8 with TRBJ1-2; D ambiguous. This CDR3 is 15 amino acids long. V lost 1 base and J lost 0, with 9 bases in between. Germline V lookup: CDR1 SGHVS, CDR2 FQNEAQ. CDR3: CASSLVPGTNYGYTF. Here the CDR3 DNA reads TGTGCCAGCAGCTTAGTTCCAGGAACTAACTATGGCTACACCTTC.